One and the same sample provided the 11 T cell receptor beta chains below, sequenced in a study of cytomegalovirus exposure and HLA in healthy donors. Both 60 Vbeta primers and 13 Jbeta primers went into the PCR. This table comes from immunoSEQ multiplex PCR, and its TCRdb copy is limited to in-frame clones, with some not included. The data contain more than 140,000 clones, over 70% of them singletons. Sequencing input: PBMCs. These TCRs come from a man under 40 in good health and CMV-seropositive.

CDR3 nucleotides: TGTGCCAGCAGTTCCACCCGCGGGGCGGGAGGCCGGCGCACCGGGGAGCTGTTTTTT. It specifies CASSSTRGAGGRRTGELFF. The chain uses TRBV27 and TRBJ2-2; 8 bases are shared with TRBD2. The V gene's germline CDR1 is MNHEY and CDR2 SMNVEV (reference sequence). The V gene end was trimmed by 4 bases and the J gene end by 4 bases; junction bases not matched to a gene: 17. The CDR3 runs 19 residues.

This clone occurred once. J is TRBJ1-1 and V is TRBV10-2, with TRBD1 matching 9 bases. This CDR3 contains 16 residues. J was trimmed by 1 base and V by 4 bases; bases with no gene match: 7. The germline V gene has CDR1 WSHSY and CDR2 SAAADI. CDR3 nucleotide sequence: TGCGCCAGCAGTGCCTCCGGGACAGGGAGGAACACTGAAGCTTTCTTT. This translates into CASSASGTGRNTEAFF.

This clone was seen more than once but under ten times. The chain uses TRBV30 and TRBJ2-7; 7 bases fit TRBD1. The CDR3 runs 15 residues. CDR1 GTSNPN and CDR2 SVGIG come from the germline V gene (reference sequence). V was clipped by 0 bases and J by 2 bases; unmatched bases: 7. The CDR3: CAWSVWDSTTYEQYF. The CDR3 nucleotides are TGTGCCTGGAGTGTTTGGGACAGCACTACCTACGAGCAGTACTTC.

In nucleotides, the CDR3 is TGTGCCAGCAGCCCCCCAGGGTTCCAGCCCCAGCATTTT. It specifies CASSPPGFQPQHF. The V gene is TRBV5-8, the J gene TRBJ1-5; D perhaps matches TRBD1 (5 bases). V lost 4 bases and J 7 bases, leaving 12 bases between the germline ends. The length of the CDR3 is 13 residues. Per the germline V gene, CDR1 is SGHTS and CDR2 is YDEGEE.

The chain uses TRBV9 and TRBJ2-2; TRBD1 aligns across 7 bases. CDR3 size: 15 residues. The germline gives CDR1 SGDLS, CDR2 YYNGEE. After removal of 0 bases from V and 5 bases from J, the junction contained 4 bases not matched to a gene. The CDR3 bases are TGTGCCAGCAGCGTAGGAGGGGGCTGGACCGGGGAGCTGTTTTTT. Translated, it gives CASSVGGGWTGELFF.

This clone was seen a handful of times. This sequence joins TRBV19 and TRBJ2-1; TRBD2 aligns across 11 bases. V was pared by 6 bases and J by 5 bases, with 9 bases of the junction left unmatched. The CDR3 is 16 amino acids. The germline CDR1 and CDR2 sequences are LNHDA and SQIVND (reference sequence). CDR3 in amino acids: CASRPGDSGRDNEQFF. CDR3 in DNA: TGTGCCAGTAGACCCGGGGATAGCGGGAGGGACAATGAGCAGTTCTTC.

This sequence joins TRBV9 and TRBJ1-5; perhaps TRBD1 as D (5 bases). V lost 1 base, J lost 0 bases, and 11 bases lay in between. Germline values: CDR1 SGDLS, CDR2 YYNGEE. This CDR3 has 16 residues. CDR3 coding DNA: TGTGCCAGCAGCGTATGGAGGGGTTATAGCAATCAGCCCCAGCATTTT. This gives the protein CASSVWRGYSNQPQHF. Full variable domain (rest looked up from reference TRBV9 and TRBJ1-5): DSGVTQTPKHLITATGQRVTLRCSPRSGDLSVYWYQQSLDQGLQFLIQYYNGEERAKGNILERFSAQQFPDLHSELNLSSLELGDSALYFCASSVWRGYSNQPQHFGDGTRLSIL.

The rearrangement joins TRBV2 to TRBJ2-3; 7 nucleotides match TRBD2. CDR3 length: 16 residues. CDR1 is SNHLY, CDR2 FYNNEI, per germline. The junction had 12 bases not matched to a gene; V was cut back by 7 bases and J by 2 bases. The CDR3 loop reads CASTTGLLKNTDTQYF. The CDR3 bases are TGTGCCAGCACCACGGGACTACTTAAGAACACAGATACGCAGTATTTT.

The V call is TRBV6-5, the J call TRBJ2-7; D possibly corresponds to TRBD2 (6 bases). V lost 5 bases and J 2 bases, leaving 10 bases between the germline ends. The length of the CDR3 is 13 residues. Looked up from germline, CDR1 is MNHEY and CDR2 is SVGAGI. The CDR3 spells CASSPGTAYEQYF. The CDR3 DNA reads TGTGCCAGCAGTCCCGGGACTGCCTACGAGCAGTACTTC.

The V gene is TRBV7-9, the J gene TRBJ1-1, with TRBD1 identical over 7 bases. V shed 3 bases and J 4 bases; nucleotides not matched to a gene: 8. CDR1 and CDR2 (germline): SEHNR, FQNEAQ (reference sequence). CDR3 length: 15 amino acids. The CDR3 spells CASSFASAGGTEAFF. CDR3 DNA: TGTGCCAGCAGCTTCGCCTCCGCAGGGGGCACTGAAGCTTTCTTT.

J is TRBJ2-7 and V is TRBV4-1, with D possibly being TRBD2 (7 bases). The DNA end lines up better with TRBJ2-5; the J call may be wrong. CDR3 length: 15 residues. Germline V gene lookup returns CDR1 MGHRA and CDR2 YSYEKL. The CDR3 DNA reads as TGCGCCAGCAGCCAAGAAGGGGGGGCGTCGGAGACCCAGTACTTC. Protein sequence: CASSQEGGASETQYF.